The present entry profiles one T cell receptor beta chain with its context. The repertoire was sequenced with immunoSEQ multiplex PCR; TCRdb's copy has only in-frame clones and lacks some. There are 40,000 to 60,000 clones in the sample; around 83% occur only once, and roughly 30% lies in the top ten. As for time point: baseline pretreatment blood. Treatment noted: 15 Gy SBRT to primary tumor, nephrectomy 4 weeks later. CDR3 length: 16 amino acids. Germline assignment: CDR1 SGHRS and CDR2 YFSETQ. V shed 4 bases and J shed 0 bases, with 17 bases lying between them. The data stem from a study of radiation and T cells in renal cell carcinoma.

Sequencing was performed on blood, taken from a patient whose treatment included radiotherapy and nephrectomy. This chain connects TRBV5-1 to TRBJ2-7; D is unclear. This receptor was obtained from a woman in her 70s with renal cell carcinoma. The CDR3 protein is CASSDPKGVISYEQYF. The CDR3 DNA reads as TGCGCCAGCAGCGACCCCAAGGGCGTAATCTCCTACGAGCAGTACTTC.